The 26 T cell receptor beta chains listed next were all sequenced from one sample in a study of T-cell memory formation after mild COVID-19. Via MiXCR, TCRdb re-called the 5' RACE reads, giving one row per CDR3 protein. The sample has a few hundred thousand distinct CDR3 sequences; roughly 21% are singletons. Input material: PBMCs or a T cell subset sorted from them (not recorded which). The receptors derive from a man younger than 35 who had mild COVID-19 (a few samples of this study predate the infection). Cell type and time point are not known.

J is TRBJ2-2 and V is TRBV7-2, with D possibly being TRBD2 (5 bases). V lost 3 bases, J lost 4 bases, and 9 bases lay in between. Germline V CDR1 and CDR2: SGHTA, FQGNSA. The CDR3 runs 14 residues. The CDR3 reads CASSFRGSTGELFF. CDR3 DNA sequence: TGTGCCAGCAGCTTCCGGGGAAGCACCGGGGAGCTGTTTTTT.

This clonotype came up a few times. The chain combines TRBV4-2 with TRBJ2-1; D might be TRBD1 (6 bases). CDR1 and CDR2 (germline): LGHNA, YNFKEQ. CDR3 length: 12 residues. Trimming cost V 6 bases and J 5 bases, with 8 bases left between them. The DNA for the CDR3 is TGTGCCAGCAGGAGGGGGAACAATGAGCAGTTCTTC. Translated, it gives CASRRGNNEQFF.

This clonotype was detected a few times. The chain combines TRBV6-2 or TRBV6-3 with TRBJ1-1, with D uncertain. The germline gives CDR1 MNHEY, CDR2 SVGEGT. V lost 4 bases and J 4 bases, leaving 10 bases between the germline ends. The CDR3 has 13 amino acids. The CDR3 spells CASSSRGGTEAFF. The CDR3 region has the DNA TGTGCCAGCAGTTCGAGAGGTGGCACTGAAGCTTTCTTT.

The chain employs TRBV24-1 and TRBJ2-3, with 8 bases lining up with TRBD1. The CDR3 is made up of 15 amino acids. J lost 4 bases, V lost 4 bases, and 6 bases had no gene match. Germline lookup yields CDR1 KGHDR and CDR2 SFDVKD. The CDR3 coding sequence is TGTGCCACCAGTGACTCCGGGACAGGACCAGATACGCAGTATTTT. This codes for CATSDSGTGPDTQYF.

The chain has TRBV27 and TRBJ1-5; tentatively, D is TRBD1 (5 bases). Deletions cut 6 bases from V and 0 bases from J, with 15 bases between. CDR3 length equals 16 residues. Germline CDR1 and CDR2: MNHEY and SMNVEV (reference sequence). In nucleotides, the CDR3 is TGTGCCAGCAGCCCTACTAGGACATCTAGCAATCAGCCCCAGCATTTT. Amino acids: CASSPTRTSSNQPQHF.

This clonotype was picked up many times. The chain carries TRBV5-6 and TRBJ2-1; D remains unclear. Trimming cost V 7 bases and J 2 bases, with 16 bases left between them. The germline V gene has CDR1 SGHDT and CDR2 YYEEEE. There are 15 residues in the CDR3. The CDR3 protein is CASSILDLAYNEQFF. CDR3 DNA sequence: TGTGCCAGCTCCATTTTGGACCTTGCCTACAATGAGCAGTTCTTC. Full variable domain (remainder filled in from reference TRBV5-6 and TRBJ2-1): DAGVTQSPTHLIKTRGQQVTLRCSPKSGHDTVSWYQQALGQGPQFIFQYYEEEERQRGNFPDRFSGHQFPNYSSELNVNALLLGDSALYLCASSILDLAYNEQFFGPGTRLTVL.

In its sample, this clonotype was seen once. The V gene is TRBV28, the J gene TRBJ2-7; TRBD1 is a possible D gene (5 bases). The CDR3 runs 15 residues. Deletions cut 2 bases from V and 5 bases from J, with 16 bases between. CDR1 is MDHEN and CDR2 is SYDVKM in the germline V gene. The CDR3 nucleotides are TGTGCCAGCAGTTTACATGGGTGGGGCAGCCACGAGCAGTACGTC. Encoded protein: CASSLHGWGSHEQYV.

This clonotype came up a few times. The chain carries TRBV9 and TRBJ2-2; possibly TRBD1 for D (7 bases). The V gene lost 4 bases and the J gene lost 3 bases, with 13 bases spanning the gap. There are 15 residues in the CDR3. CDR1 SGDLS and CDR2 YYNGEE come from the germline V gene. CDR3 coding DNA: TGTGCCAGCAGCCATACAGGGGAGGACACCGGGGAGCTGTTTTTT. Translation: CASSHTGEDTGELFF.

The chain carries TRBV18 and TRBJ1-2, with a weak D call TRBD1 (5 bases). CDR3 size: 13 residues. The V gene lost 4 bases and the J gene lost 4 bases, with 10 bases spanning the gap. The germline gives CDR1 KGHSH, CDR2 LQKENI. The CDR3 region is CASSRGISYGYTF. The CDR3 nucleotides read TGTGCCAGCTCACGGGGCATCAGCTATGGCTACACCTTC.

The chain has TRBV18 and TRBJ1-4; D gene unclear. V lost 1 base and J lost 6, with 12 bases in between. The CDR3 spans 15 residues. Germline V gene data show CDR1 as KGHSH and CDR2 as LQKENI. The DNA for the CDR3 is TGTGCCAGCTCACCACGGTCGGCGGATTATGAAAAACTGTTTTTT. This codes for CASSPRSADYEKLFF.

The chain recombines TRBV5-1 with TRBJ2-2, with TRBD1 matching over 12 bases. This CDR3 has 18 amino acids. Trimming took 0 bases from V and 3 from J; bases not matched to a gene: 6. The germline gives CDR1 SGHRS, CDR2 YFSETQ. The CDR3 DNA reads as TGCGCCAGCAGCTTGGCCCGGGACAGGGGGCGATACACCGGGGAGCTGTTTTTT. It specifies CASSLARDRGRYTGELFF.

This sequence joins TRBV11-1 and TRBJ2-1, with 9 positions matching TRBD2. This CDR3 has 14 residues. Trimming removed 3 bases from V and 9 bases from J; junction bases left unmatched: 6. Looked up from germline, CDR1 is SGHAT and CDR2 is FQDESV (reference sequence). CDR3 protein: CASSFTAGGSEQFF. The CDR3 DNA reads as TGTGCCAGCAGCTTTACGGCGGGGGGGAGTGAGCAGTTCTTC.

To note about this clonotype: At one end, the junction sequence differs from germline, possibly due to a read error. This sequence joins TRBV7-8 and TRBJ1-5, with a possible D match to TRBD1 (5 bases). The CDR3 extends over 16 amino acids. Germline V gives CDR1 SGHVS, CDR2 FQNEAQ. The CDR3 coding sequence is TGTGCCAGCAGCTTAGTGTGGCAGGGTAGCGATCAGCCCCAGCATTTT. Its protein is CASSLVWQGSDQPQHF.

This clonotype was seen more than once but under ten times. This chain joins TRBV5-1 and TRBJ2-1, with TRBD1 as a possible D gene (7 bases). CDR3 length: 14 amino acids. Germline assignment: CDR1 SGHRS and CDR2 YFSETQ. Trimming cost V 6 bases and J 4 bases, with 14 bases left between them. CDR3 DNA sequence: TGCGCCAGCAAGGAGGGGGCGCAGTACAATGAGCAGTTCTTC. It codes for CASKEGAQYNEQFF.

CDR3 region: CASSRRQGSYDTQYF. The CDR3 bases are TGTGCCAGTAGTAGAAGACAGGGGTCCTACGATACGCAGTATTTT. The chain combines TRBV19 with TRBJ2-3; 8 bases agree with TRBD1. Per the germline V gene, CDR1 is LNHDA and CDR2 is SQIVND (reference sequence). The V segment lost 4 bases and the J segment 6 bases; nucleotides outside the gene matches: 9. The CDR3 has 15 amino acids. The full variable domain, its missing parts supplied by reference TRBV19 and TRBJ2-3, is DGGITQSPKYLFRKEGQNVTLSCEQNLNHDAMYWYRQDPGQGLRLIYYSQIVNDFQKGDIAEGYSVSREKKESFPLTVTSAQKNPTAFYLCASSRRQGSYDTQYFGPGTRLTVL.

This clonotype was counted between two and nine times. This chain joins TRBV28 and TRBJ1-1; D call uncertain. The CDR3 sequence is 14 residues long. Germline values: CDR1 MDHEN, CDR2 SYDVKM. V was trimmed by 3 bases and J by 11 bases, leaving 19 bases between them. The CDR3 DNA reads as TGTGCCAGCAGTTTTGCGTCAGCGGGCGGAGAGGCTTTCTTT. This codes for CASSFASAGGEAFF.

This clonotype was seen at least ten times. This chain uses TRBV14 with TRBJ2-3; no clear D gene. CDR1 SGHDN and CDR2 FVKESK come from the germline V gene. The V end was cut by 1 base, the J end by 3 bases, with 2 bases between. This CDR3 has 12 amino acids. The CDR3 sequence: CASSQATDTQYF. The CDR3 DNA reads TGTGCCAGCAGCCAAGCGACAGATACGCAGTATTTT.

This clonotype occurred many times. The chain has TRBV28 and TRBJ2-1; 8 bases align to TRBD1. The junction had 7 bases not matched to a gene; V was cut back by 7 bases and J by 8 bases. The CDR3 has 13 amino acids. Germline lookup yields CDR1 MDHEN and CDR2 SYDVKM. The CDR3 sequence: CASMRSGGHEQFF. For the CDR3, the DNA is TGTGCCAGCATGAGGTCAGGGGGCCATGAGCAGTTCTTC.

The chain combines TRBV7-8 with TRBJ2-7; D is ambiguous. Germline CDR1 and CDR2: SGHVS and FQNEAQ. Trimming shortened V by 0 bases and J by 3 bases, and 9 bases separated the two germline ends. CDR3 length equals 14 residues. The DNA of the CDR3 is TGTGCCAGCAGCTTAGCGAGAGTCTTCTACGAGCAGTACTTC. Protein sequence: CASSLARVFYEQYF.

This clonotype was seen repeatedly, ten times or more. V gene TRBV5-1 combines with J gene TRBJ2-3; D is perhaps TRBD1 or TRBD2 (5 bases each). Trimming pared 4 bases from V and 2 bases from J, leaving 14 bases between. Germline assignment: CDR1 SGHRS and CDR2 YFSETQ. The CDR3 consists of 15 residues. In DNA, the CDR3 is TGCGCCAGCAGCGGGTGGTCCGGGGCCACAGATACGCAGTATTTT. The encoded protein is CASSGWSGATDTQYF.

In its sample, this clonotype was seen a few times. The chain couples TRBV7-2 to TRBJ1-3, with 7 bases lining up with TRBD1. Germline V gene data show CDR1 as SGHTA and CDR2 as FQGNSA. With 5 bases clipped from V and 4 bases from J, the junction kept 5 bases outside the gene matches. This CDR3 is built from 14 residues. CDR3 nucleotides: TGTGCCAGCAGCGTGACAGGGTACGGAAACACCATATATTTT. Protein: CASSVTGYGNTIYF.

This clonotype was counted a few times. This chain uses TRBV20-1 with TRBJ1-2, with a possible D match to TRBD1 (5 bases). V dropped 0 bases and J dropped 6 bases, with 11 bases sitting between them. Germline loops: CDR1 DFQATT, CDR2 SNEGSKA (reference sequence). The CDR3 loop spans 13 amino acids. CDR3: CSARDSGGDGYTF. The DNA for the CDR3 is TGCAGTGCTAGAGATTCCGGGGGGGATGGCTACACCTTC.

The CDR3 sequence is CASSLEGAFYEQYF. The CDR3 DNA sequence: TGCGCCAGCAGCTTGGAGGGCGCTTTCTACGAGCAGTACTTC. The rearrangement joins TRBV5-1 to TRBJ2-7; the D is unclear. CDR3 length: 14 residues. The germline gives CDR1 SGHRS, CDR2 YFSETQ. V shed 0 bases and J shed 3 bases, with 10 bases lying between them.

The chain uses TRBV12-3 or TRBV12-4 and TRBJ2-1, with TRBD2 as a possible D gene (7 bases). This CDR3 is 14 amino acids long. The ends were cut back, 8 bases at V and 7 bases at J, with 18 bases in the middle. CDR3 region: CASAFGGAVNEQFF. The DNA of the CDR3 is TGTGCCAGCGCATTTGGGGGGGCAGTAAATGAGCAGTTCTTC.

The chain employs TRBV5-1 and TRBJ2-1; a weak D match, TRBD2 (6 bases). The CDR3 loop spans 15 amino acids. V lost 3 bases to trimming and J lost 7 bases, with 17 bases between them. Germline-derived CDR1 and CDR2 are SGHRS and YFSETQ. The CDR3 DNA reads TGCGCCAGCAGCTCGTCCCCCGGGGGTAGGAATGAGCAGTTCTTC. This gives the protein CASSSSPGGRNEQFF.

This clonotype showed up many times. This chain joins TRBV2 and TRBJ2-4; D perhaps matches TRBD1 (7 bases). In germline, CDR1 is SNHLY, CDR2 FYNNEI. The CDR3 has 13 residues. Trimming stripped 8 bases from V and 7 bases from J, with 15 bases between. CDR3: CASGLAGGNIQYF. CDR3 sequence (DNA): TGTGCCAGCGGGCTGGCAGGGGGGAACATTCAGTACTTC.